This TCR beta chain was recovered during a study of human T cells and chemical hapten exposure. Study results and caveats: No change in TCRs above 1 in 1000 frequency was produced by DPC sensitization.

Separate cDNA molecules received unique molecular identifiers, which the library attached to them. MiXCR was run by TCRdb on the RACE reads, yielding one entry per CDR3 protein. This table holds around 300,000 distinct CDR3 sequences, 5.5% found once. Time point described: pre-sensitization, week 0. Regarding treatment: therapeutic diphenylcyclopropenone sensitization with weekly scalp DPC. From whole blood left unfractionated, total RNA was extracted. This clonotype was seen a handful of times. Its antigen remains unidentified. V was trimmed by 5 bases and J by 0 bases, leaving 16 bases between them. The CDR3 spans 16 residues. Per the germline V gene, CDR1 is MNHEY and CDR2 is SVGAGI.

The chain links TRBV6-5 to TRBJ1-1, with a weak D call TRBD1 (5 bases). The sample consisted of whole blood, taken in connection with sensitization to the hapten diphenylcyclopropenone (DPC). The receptor was isolated from a woman between 18 and 30 years old with alopecia areata. Some clones in this sample may be carry-over from other donors' samples. CDR3 region: CASSRSGGFMNTEAFF. Here the CDR3 DNA reads TGTGCCAGCAGTCGCTCTGGGGGGTTCATGAACACTGAAGCTTTCTTT.